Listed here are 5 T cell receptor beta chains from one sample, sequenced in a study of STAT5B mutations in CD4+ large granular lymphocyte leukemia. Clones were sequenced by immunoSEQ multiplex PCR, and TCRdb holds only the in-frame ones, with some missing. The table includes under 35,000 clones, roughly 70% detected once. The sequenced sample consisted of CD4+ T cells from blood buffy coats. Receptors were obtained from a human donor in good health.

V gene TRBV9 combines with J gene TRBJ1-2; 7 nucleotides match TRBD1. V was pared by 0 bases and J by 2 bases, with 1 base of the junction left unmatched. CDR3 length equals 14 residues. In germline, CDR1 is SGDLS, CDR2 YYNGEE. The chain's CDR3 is CASSVVQGNYGYTF. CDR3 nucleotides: TGTGCCAGCAGCGTAGTACAGGGGAACTATGGCTACACCTTC.

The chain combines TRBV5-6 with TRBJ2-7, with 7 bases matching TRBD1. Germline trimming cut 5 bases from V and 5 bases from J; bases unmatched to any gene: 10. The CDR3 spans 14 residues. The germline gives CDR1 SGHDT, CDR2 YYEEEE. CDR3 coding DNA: TGTGCCAGCAGTCCTATCGGGCAGGGGGACGAGCAGTACTTC. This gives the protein CASSPIGQGDEQYF.

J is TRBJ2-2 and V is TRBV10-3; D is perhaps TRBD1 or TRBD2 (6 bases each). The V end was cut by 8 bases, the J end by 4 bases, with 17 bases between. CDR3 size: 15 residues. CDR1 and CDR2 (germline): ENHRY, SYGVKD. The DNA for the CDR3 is TGTGCCATCCGAAGTGGGGGGCTGGCCACCGGGGAGCTGTTTTTT. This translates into CAIRSGGLATGELFF.

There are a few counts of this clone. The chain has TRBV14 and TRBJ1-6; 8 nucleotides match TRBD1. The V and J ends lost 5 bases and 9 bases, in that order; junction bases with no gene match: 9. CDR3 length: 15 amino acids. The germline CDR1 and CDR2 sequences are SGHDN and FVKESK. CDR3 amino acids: CASSEGQGAVSPLHF. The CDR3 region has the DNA TGTGCCAGCAGCGAAGGGCAGGGGGCCGTTTCACCCCTCCACTTT.

The DNA of the CDR3 is TGTGCCAGCAGCTCCCCGGGACTAGCGGGGAGAGAGACCCAGTACTTC. It translates to CASSSPGLAGRETQYF. V gene TRBV7-9 combines with J gene TRBJ2-5, with 13 bases matching TRBD2. Germline V gives CDR1 SEHNR, CDR2 FQNEAQ (reference sequence). CDR3 length equals 16 residues. With V trimmed by 4 bases and J by 4 bases, 6 bases remained unmatched.